This TCR beta chain was documented in a study of OX40 agonist ivuxolimab in advanced cancers. CDR3 length equals 17 residues. With V trimmed by 0 bases and J by 6 bases, 6 bases remained unmatched. Germline loops: CDR1 LNHDA, CDR2 SQIVND (reference sequence). The table lists this clone with a count of one. A history of autoimmune disease or systemic immunosuppression excluded patients. Clones were read by immunoSEQ multiplex PCR, and TCRdb kept only the in-frame ones, dropping some. Altogether some 95,000 clones are present, 70% to 85% being singletons, with the ten largest covering 3.5% to 4%. This sequence joins TRBV19 and TRBJ2-2, with TRBD2 identical over 11 bases. This TCR came from an adult with an advanced solid tumor such as melanoma, head and neck, liver or kidney cancer. The sample was CD4+ or CD8+ T cells sorted from blood, taken in a trial of the OX40 agonist ivuxolimab. CDR3: CASSIDQLAGVAGELFF. In nucleotides, the CDR3 is TGTGCCAGTAGTATAGATCAACTAGCGGGAGTCGCCGGGGAGCTGTTTTTT.